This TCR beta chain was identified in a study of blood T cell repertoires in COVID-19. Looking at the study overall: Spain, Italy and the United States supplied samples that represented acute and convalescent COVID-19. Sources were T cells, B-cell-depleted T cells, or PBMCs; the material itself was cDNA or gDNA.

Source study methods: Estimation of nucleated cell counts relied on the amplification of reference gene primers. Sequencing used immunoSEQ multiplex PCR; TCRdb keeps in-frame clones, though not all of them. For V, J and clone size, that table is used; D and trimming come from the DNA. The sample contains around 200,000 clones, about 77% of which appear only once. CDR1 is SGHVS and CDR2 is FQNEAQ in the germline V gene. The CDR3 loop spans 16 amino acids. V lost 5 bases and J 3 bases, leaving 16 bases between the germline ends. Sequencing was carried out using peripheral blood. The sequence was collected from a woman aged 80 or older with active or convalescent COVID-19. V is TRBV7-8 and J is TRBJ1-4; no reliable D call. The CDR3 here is CASSPERLGPNEKLFF. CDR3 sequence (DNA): TGTGCCAGCAGCCCCGAGCGTCTGGGTCCTAATGAAAAACTGTTTTTT. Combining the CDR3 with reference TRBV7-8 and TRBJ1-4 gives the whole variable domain GAGVSQSPRYKVAKRGQDVALRCDPISGHVSLFWYQQALGQGPEFLTYFQNEAQLDKSGLPSDRFFAERPEGSVSTLKIQRTQQEDSAVYLCASSPERLGPNEKLFFGSGTQLSVL.